The 10 T cell receptor beta chains presented below share a single source sample, sequenced in a study of molecular identifiers for immune sequencing clone quantification. TCRdb analysed the PCR reads with MiXCR anew, one entry per CDR3 protein. The sample comprises 460,000 or so distinct CDR3 sequences, about a fifth of which are singletons, and around 0.84% rests with the top ten. The specimen was naive CD8+ T cells from blood, with Jurkat cell RNA spiked in. Specified subset: FACS-sorted CD8+CD4-CCR7+CD45RA+ naive T cells. The receptors come from a human donor in good health. Some libraries in this study had Jurkat cell RNA spiked in.

This clonotype appeared a few times. CDR3 coding DNA: TGCAGCGTTGTGCGCTCTCGTGGGCGGGAGCTAGAAGTGCAGTACTTC. It is translated as CSVVRSRGRELEVQYF. The chain couples TRBV29-1 to TRBJ2-7; TRBD2 matches at 7 bases. Germline trimming cut 4 bases from V and 9 bases from J; bases unmatched to any gene: 21. The CDR3 contains 16 residues. Germline CDR1 is SQVTM and CDR2 is ANQGSEA.

V usage is TRBV4-3 and J usage is TRBJ2-1, with TRBD2 matching 10 bases. The germline V gene has CDR1 LGHNA and CDR2 YSLEER. J was trimmed by 0 bases and V by 0 bases; bases with no gene match: 2. This CDR3 contains 17 residues. The CDR3 loop is CASSQEVAGGSYNEQFF. The CDR3 region has the DNA TGCGCCAGCAGCCAAGAGGTAGCGGGGGGCTCCTACAATGAGCAGTTCTTC.

Worth noting for this clonotype: A much larger clone differs by one base, so this may be a read error. The rearrangement links TRBV30 to TRBJ2-3; D remains ambiguous. Trimming left V 0 bases short and J 5 bases short, with 12 bases between. The CDR3 is 14 residues long. Germline V gene data show CDR1 as GTSNPN and CDR2 as SVGIG (reference sequence). The CDR3 coding sequence is TGTGCCTGGAGTGTAAGTGGATTGCGAGATACGCAGTATTTT. Protein product: CAWSVSGLRDTQYF. Full variable domain (missing parts from reference TRBV30 and TRBJ2-3): SQTIHQWPATLVQPVGSPLSLECTVEGTSNPNLYWYRQAAGRGLQLLFYSVGIGQISSEVPQNLSASRPQDRQFILSSKKLLLSDSGFYLCAWSVSGLRDTQYFGPGTRLTVL.

The chain couples TRBV6-2 or TRBV6-3 to TRBJ2-7; 7 nucleotides agree with TRBD1. Germline V lookup: CDR1 MNHEY, CDR2 SVGEGT. Trimming took 0 bases from V and 1 from J; bases not matched to a gene: 3. The CDR3 extends over 15 amino acids. The CDR3 region is CASSYSTGMSYEQYF. The CDR3 nucleotides read TGTGCCAGCAGTTACTCGACAGGGATGTCCTACGAGCAGTACTTC.

This clonotype has only a few counts. This rearrangement joins TRBV6-5 to TRBJ1-2; 8 bases are shared with TRBD1. V was clipped by 6 bases and J by 8 bases; unmatched bases: 8. From germline, CDR1 is MNHEY and CDR2 SVGAGI. CDR3 length: 13 residues. The CDR3 protein is CASRQGVMWGYTF. The CDR3 region has the DNA TGTGCCAGCAGACAGGGGGTTATGTGGGGCTACACCTTC.

In the case of this clonotype: This clone may be a read error of a much larger clone one base away. J is TRBJ2-7 and V is TRBV5-3; D is undetermined. TRBV5-3 is an ORF; its function is uncertain. The CDR3 runs to 15 residues. Trimming pared 8 bases from V and 7 bases from J, leaving 25 bases between. The CDR3 sequence is CASGLKDPAVGEQYF. The CDR3 nucleotides read TGTGCCAGCGGCTTAAAAGATCCCGCCGTCGGTGAGCAGTACTTC.

This clonotype was observed many times. V and J are TRBV28 and TRBJ2-7; 13 bases are a match to TRBD2. With V trimmed by 6 bases and J by 4 bases, 3 bases remained unmatched. Germline V gives CDR1 MDHEN, CDR2 SYDVKM. This CDR3 region has 14 residues. The CDR3 DNA follows: TGTGCCAGCAGCGTGACTAGCGGGAGGTACGAGCAGTACTTC. This translates into CASSVTSGRYEQYF.

This clonotype was detected ten times or more. The V gene is TRBV7-9, the J gene TRBJ2-3, with TRBD2 matching over 7 bases. Germline loops: CDR1 SEHNR, CDR2 FQNEAQ (reference sequence). The CDR3 has 15 residues. The ends lost 1 base at V and 2 bases at J; junction bases unmatched: 3. The CDR3 DNA sequence: TGTGCCAGCAGCTTAGAGACTAGCAACACAGATACGCAGTATTTT. Translation gives CASSLETSNTDTQYF.

In this sample, this clonotype turned up a few times. This rearrangement joins TRBV6-5 to TRBJ1-1, with TRBD1 matching over 7 bases. CDR1 MNHEY and CDR2 SVGAGI come from the germline V gene. The V gene end was trimmed by 7 bases and the J gene end by 4 bases; junction bases not matched to a gene: 9. The CDR3 extends over 14 amino acids. CDR3 region: CASIDRVSGTEAFF. DNA for the CDR3: TGTGCCAGCATCGACAGGGTTTCGGGCACTGAAGCTTTCTTT.

The chain joins TRBV9 to TRBJ1-6; 8 bases fit TRBD1. V was pared by 3 bases and J by 10 bases, with 6 bases of the junction left unmatched. The CDR3 is 14 amino acids. Looked up from germline, CDR1 is SGDLS and CDR2 is YYNGEE. The CDR3 spells CASSADRGYSPLHF. In DNA form, the CDR3 reads TGTGCCAGCAGCGCCGACAGGGGTTACTCACCCCTCCACTTT.